These 15 T cell receptor beta chains came from one sample sequenced in a study of T cell clonotyping in hematopoietic cell transplantation. The table came from immunoSEQ multiplex PCR; TCRdb's copy has only in-frame clones and leaves some out. The table lists approximately 39,000 clones, around 95% of them singletons. Time point reported: recipient sample about 28 days before transplant, after cytoreduction. The specimen was peripheral blood mononuclear cells, collected before stem cell transplant. The source of these receptors is a middle-aged man with chronic myeloid leukemia. Some clones in this sample may be carry-over from other donors' samples.

The chain uses TRBV6-1 and TRBJ2-5, with TRBD1 matching over 8 bases. Germline V gene data show CDR1 as MNHNS and CDR2 as SASEGT. CDR3 length equals 14 residues. V was pared by 5 bases and J by 5 bases, with 7 bases of the junction left unmatched. The CDR3 region is CASSPTGGTETQYF. In nucleotides, the CDR3 is TGTGCCAGCAGTCCCACAGGGGGGACGGAGACCCAGTACTTC.

This sequence joins TRBV28 and TRBJ1-6; 9 nucleotides match TRBD1. Germline lookup yields CDR1 MDHEN and CDR2 SYDVKM. V gave up 1 base and J gave up 9 bases; unmatched junction bases: 10. The CDR3 is made up of 17 amino acids. The CDR3 protein is CASSLSGQQGAPSPLHF. Here the CDR3 DNA reads TGTGCCAGCAGTTTATCGGGCCAACAGGGGGCCCCTTCACCCCTCCACTTT.

The V gene is TRBV2, the J gene TRBJ1-5, with 8 positions matching TRBD1. Germline V gene sequence: CDR1 SNHLY, CDR2 FYNNEI. The V segment lost 5 bases and the J segment 7 bases; nucleotides outside the gene matches: 10. The CDR3 sequence is 15 residues long. The CDR3, as DNA: TGTGCCAGCAGTCTCAATACAGGGACAGGCCAGCCCCAGCATTTT. Translating gives CASSLNTGTGQPQHF.

The rearrangement links TRBV6-6 to TRBJ1-5, with 7 bases fitting TRBD1. Germline V gives CDR1 MNHNY, CDR2 SVGAGI (reference sequence). The V gene end was trimmed by 5 bases and the J gene end by 5 bases; junction bases not matched to a gene: 9. CDR3 length: 15 residues. The chain's CDR3 is CASSKGPTGDQPQHF. The CDR3 nucleotides read TGTGCCAGCAGTAAGGGGCCCACAGGGGATCAGCCCCAGCATTTT.

The chain couples TRBV28 to TRBJ1-3; TRBD1 is a possible D gene (5 bases). Germline V gives CDR1 MDHEN, CDR2 SYDVKM. CDR3 length: 15 amino acids. Trimming stripped 6 bases from V and 0 bases from J, with 12 bases between. The CDR3 nucleotides are TGTGCCAGCAGCTCCGGGACCGACTCTGGAAACACCATATATTTT. Protein product: CASSSGTDSGNTIYF.

V usage is TRBV5-1 and J usage is TRBJ2-1, with D possibly TRBD1 on 6 matching bases. V dropped 4 bases and J dropped 0 bases, with 11 bases sitting between them. Germline CDR1 SGHRS, CDR2 YFSETQ. The CDR3 contains 15 residues. The CDR3 region is CASSGQFTSYNEQFF. CDR3 DNA sequence: TGCGCCAGCAGCGGACAGTTCACCTCCTACAATGAGCAGTTCTTC.

This clone was seen a single time. The CDR3, as DNA: TGTGCCATCAGTGTCCTTTTGACAGGTTCGGGATTTGATGGCTACACCTTC. This encodes CAISVLLTGSGFDGYTF. The V and J genes are TRBV10-3 and TRBJ1-2; maybe TRBD1 (6 bases). CDR1 and CDR2 from the germline V gene are ENHRY and SYGVKD. This CDR3 spans 17 amino acids. Trimming stripped 4 bases from V and 6 bases from J, with 24 bases between.

The chain combines TRBV6-5 with TRBJ1-2; perhaps TRBD1 as D (6 bases). The germline V gene has CDR1 MNHEY and CDR2 SVGAGI. Trimming stripped 6 bases from V and 3 bases from J, with 14 bases between. The CDR3 sequence is 14 residues long. The CDR3: CASRSDRPDYGYTF. The CDR3 bases are TGTGCCAGCAGGTCCGACAGGCCCGACTATGGCTACACCTTC.

The chain combines TRBV7-8 with TRBJ1-2, with a weak D call TRBD1 (6 bases). Looked up from germline, CDR1 is SGHVS and CDR2 is FQNEAQ. With 5 bases removed from V and 2 bases from J, the gap between germline ends came to 15 bases. The CDR3 spans 15 residues. The CDR3 DNA reads TGTGCCAGCAGCATCACACCGGGACACAACTATGGCTACACCTTC. It translates to CASSITPGHNYGYTF.

J is TRBJ1-5 and V is TRBV6-5, with D possibly TRBD1 on 5 matching bases. Trimming took 6 bases from V and 0 from J, leaving 6 bases between them. The CDR3 sequence is 13 residues long. Germline V gene lookup returns CDR1 MNHEY and CDR2 SVGAGI. The DNA of the CDR3 is TGTGCCAGCAGGACAGCTAGCAATCAGCCCCAGCATTTT. Its protein is CASRTASNQPQHF.

The chain combines TRBV6-5 with TRBJ1-1; D is uncertain. The CDR3 is 13 residues long. Germline lookup yields CDR1 MNHEY and CDR2 SVGAGI. V shed 4 bases and J shed 0 bases, with 6 bases lying between them. This chain's CDR3 is CASSSLLNTEAFF. CDR3 DNA: TGTGCCAGCAGTTCCCTCCTGAACACTGAAGCTTTCTTT.

The chain has TRBV2 and TRBJ2-5; a weak D match, TRBD1 (6 bases). Trimming left V 6 bases short and J 1 base short, with 15 bases between. CDR1 and CDR2 from the germline V gene are SNHLY and FYNNEI. The CDR3 sequence is 15 residues long. Written as DNA, the CDR3 is TGTGCCAGCAGCTTGATGGGGGCATTCCAAGAGACCCAGTACTTC. This gives the protein CASSLMGAFQETQYF.

The gene calls are TRBV6-5 and TRBJ1-6; possible D gene TRBD1, 5 bases. This CDR3 region has 14 residues. Germline CDR1 reads MNHEY; CDR2 reads SVGAGI. The V and J ends lost 0 bases and 6 bases respectively, with 6 bases between them. The CDR3 spells CASSYSQGNSPLHF. The CDR3 DNA follows: TGTGCCAGCAGTTACTCGCAGGGTAATTCACCCCTCCACTTT.

In this sample, this clone turned up a few times. This chain's CDR3 is CASSLTQGNTGELFF. CDR3 bases: TGTGCCAGCAGTCTTACACAGGGGAACACCGGGGAGCTGTTTTTT. This chain uses TRBV6-5 with TRBJ2-2; possible D gene TRBD1, 6 bases. V was pared by 5 bases and J by 1 base, with 11 bases between. Per the germline V gene, CDR1 is MNHEY and CDR2 is SVGAGI. The CDR3 is made up of 15 amino acids.

J is TRBJ2-3 and V is TRBV30, with unresolved D. Looked up from germline, CDR1 is GTSNPN and CDR2 is SVGIG (reference sequence). V lost 6 bases and J 0 bases, leaving 7 bases between the germline ends. The CDR3 totals 12 residues. CDR3 coding DNA: TGTGCCTGTTTCGTTAGCACAGATACGCAGTATTTT. Translation: CACFVSTDTQYF.